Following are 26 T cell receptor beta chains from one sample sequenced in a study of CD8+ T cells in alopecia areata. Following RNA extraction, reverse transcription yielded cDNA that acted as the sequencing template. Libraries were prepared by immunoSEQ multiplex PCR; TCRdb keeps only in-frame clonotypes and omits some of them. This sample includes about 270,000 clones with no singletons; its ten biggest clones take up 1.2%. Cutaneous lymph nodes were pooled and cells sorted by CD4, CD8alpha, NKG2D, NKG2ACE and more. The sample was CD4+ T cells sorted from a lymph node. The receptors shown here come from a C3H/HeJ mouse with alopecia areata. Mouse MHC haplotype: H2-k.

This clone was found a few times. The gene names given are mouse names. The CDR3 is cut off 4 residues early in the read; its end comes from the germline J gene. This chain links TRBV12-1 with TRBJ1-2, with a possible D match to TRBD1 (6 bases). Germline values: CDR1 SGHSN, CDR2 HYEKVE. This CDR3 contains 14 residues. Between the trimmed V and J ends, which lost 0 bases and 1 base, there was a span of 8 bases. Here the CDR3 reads CASSLGDINSDYTF. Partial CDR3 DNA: TGTGCCAGCTCTCTCGGGGACATAAACTCC.

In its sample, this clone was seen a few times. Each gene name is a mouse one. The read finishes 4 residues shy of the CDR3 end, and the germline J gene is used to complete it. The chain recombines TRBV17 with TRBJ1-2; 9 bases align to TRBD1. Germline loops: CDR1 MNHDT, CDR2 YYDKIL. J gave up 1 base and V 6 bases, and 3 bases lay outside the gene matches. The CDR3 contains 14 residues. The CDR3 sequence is CASRDRGKNSDYTF. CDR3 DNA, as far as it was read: TGTGCTAGCAGAGACAGGGGGAAAAACTCC.

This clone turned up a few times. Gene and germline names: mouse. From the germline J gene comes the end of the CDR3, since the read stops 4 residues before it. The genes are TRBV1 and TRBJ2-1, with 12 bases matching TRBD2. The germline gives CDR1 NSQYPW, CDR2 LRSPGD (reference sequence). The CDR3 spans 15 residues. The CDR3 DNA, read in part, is TGCACCTGCAGTGCAGTAGACTGGGGGGGCGCT. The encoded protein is CTCSAVDWGGA. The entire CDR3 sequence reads CTCSAVDWGGAEQFF.

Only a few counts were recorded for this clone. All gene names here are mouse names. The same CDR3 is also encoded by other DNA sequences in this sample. Incomplete CDR3 DNA: TGTGCCAGCAGTATTGACAGAAAAGAC. Translated, it gives CASSIDRKD. The entire CDR3 protein reads CASSIDRKDTQYF. V usage is TRBV19 and J usage is TRBJ2-5; perhaps TRBD1 as D (5 bases). The read ends 4 residues shy of where the CDR3 ends; the end is completed using the germline J gene. Germline CDR1 and CDR2: FNHDT and SITEND (reference sequence). CDR3 size: 13 residues.

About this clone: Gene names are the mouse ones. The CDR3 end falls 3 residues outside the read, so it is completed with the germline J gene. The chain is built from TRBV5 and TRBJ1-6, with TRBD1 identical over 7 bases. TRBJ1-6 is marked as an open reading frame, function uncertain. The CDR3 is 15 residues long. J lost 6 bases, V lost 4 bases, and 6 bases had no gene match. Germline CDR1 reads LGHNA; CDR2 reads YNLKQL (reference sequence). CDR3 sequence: CASSPQGDTNSPLYF. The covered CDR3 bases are TGTGCCAGCAGCCCGCAGGGGGACACTAATTCGCCC.

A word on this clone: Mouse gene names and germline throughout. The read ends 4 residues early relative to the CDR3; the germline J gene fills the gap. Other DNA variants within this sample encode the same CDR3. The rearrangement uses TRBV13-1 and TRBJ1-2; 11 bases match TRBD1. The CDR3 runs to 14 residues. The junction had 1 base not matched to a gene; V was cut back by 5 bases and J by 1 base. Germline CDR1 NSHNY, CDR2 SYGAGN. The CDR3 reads CASRGQGGNSDYTF. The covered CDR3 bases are TGTGCCAGCAGGGGACAGGGGGGAAACTCC.

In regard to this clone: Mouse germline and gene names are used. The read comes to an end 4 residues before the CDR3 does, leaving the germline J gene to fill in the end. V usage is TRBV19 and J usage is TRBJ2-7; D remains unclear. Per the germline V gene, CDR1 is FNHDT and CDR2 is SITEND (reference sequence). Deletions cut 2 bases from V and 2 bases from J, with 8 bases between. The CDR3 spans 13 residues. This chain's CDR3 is CASSINSAYEQYF. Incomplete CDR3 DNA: TGTGCCAGCAGTATCAACAGCGCCTAT.

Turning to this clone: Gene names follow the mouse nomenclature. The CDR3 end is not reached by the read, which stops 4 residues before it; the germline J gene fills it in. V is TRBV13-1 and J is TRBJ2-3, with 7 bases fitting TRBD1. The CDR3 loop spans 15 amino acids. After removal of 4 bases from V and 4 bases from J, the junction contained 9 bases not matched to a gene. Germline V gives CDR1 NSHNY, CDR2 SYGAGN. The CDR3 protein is CASSPPLTGPETLYF. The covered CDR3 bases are TGTGCCAGCAGTCCCCCCCTGACAGGGCCAGAA.

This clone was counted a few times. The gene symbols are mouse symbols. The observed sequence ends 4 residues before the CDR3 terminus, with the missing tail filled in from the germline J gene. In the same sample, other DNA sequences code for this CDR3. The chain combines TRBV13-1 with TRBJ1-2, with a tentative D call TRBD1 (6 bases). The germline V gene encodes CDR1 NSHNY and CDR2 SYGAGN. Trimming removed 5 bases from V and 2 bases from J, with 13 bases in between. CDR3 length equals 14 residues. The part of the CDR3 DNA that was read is TGTGCCAGCAGCCCACAGGGAGTGAACTCC. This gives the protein CASSPQGVNS. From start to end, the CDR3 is CASSPQGVNSDYTF.

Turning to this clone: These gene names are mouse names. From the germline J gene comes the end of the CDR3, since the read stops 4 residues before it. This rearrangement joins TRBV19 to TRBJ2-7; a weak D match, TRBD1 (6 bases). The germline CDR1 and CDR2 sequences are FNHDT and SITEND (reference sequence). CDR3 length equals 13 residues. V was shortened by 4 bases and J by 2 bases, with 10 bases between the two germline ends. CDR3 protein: CASSHRDTYEQYF. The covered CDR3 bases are TGTGCCAGCAGTCACCGGGACACCTAT.

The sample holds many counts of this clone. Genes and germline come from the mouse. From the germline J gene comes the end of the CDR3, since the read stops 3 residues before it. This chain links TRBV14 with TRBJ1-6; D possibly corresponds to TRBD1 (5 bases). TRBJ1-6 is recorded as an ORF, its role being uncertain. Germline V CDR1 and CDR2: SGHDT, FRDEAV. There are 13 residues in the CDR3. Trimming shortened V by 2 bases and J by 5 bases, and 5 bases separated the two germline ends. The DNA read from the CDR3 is TGTGCCAGCAGTTTGACAGATAATTCGCCC. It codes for CASSLTDNSP. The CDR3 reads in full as CASSLTDNSPLYF.

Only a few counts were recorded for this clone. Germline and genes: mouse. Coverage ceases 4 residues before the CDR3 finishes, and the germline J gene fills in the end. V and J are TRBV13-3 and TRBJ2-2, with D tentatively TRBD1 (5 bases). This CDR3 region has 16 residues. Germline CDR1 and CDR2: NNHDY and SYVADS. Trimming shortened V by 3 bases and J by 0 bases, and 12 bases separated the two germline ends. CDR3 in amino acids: CASSVTAVANTGQLYF. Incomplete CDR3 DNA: TGTGCCAGCAGTGTGACAGCCGTCGCAAACACCGGG.

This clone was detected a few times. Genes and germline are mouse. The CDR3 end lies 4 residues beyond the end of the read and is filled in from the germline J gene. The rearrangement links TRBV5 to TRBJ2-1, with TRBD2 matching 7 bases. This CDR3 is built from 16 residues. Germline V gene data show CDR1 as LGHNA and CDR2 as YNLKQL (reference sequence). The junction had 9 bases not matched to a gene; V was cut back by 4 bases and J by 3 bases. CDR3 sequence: CASSPLRAGGYAEQFF. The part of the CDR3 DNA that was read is TGTGCCAGCAGCCCCCTCCGGGCTGGGGGCTATGCT.

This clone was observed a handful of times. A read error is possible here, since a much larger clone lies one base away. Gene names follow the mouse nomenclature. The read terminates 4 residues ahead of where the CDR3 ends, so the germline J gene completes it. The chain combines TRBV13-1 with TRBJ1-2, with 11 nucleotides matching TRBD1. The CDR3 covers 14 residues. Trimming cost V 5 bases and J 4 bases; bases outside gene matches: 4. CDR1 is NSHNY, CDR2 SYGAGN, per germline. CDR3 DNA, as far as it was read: TGTGCCAGCAGAGCCGGGACAGGGGGCTCC. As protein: CASRAGTGGS. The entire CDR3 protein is CASRAGTGGSDYTF.

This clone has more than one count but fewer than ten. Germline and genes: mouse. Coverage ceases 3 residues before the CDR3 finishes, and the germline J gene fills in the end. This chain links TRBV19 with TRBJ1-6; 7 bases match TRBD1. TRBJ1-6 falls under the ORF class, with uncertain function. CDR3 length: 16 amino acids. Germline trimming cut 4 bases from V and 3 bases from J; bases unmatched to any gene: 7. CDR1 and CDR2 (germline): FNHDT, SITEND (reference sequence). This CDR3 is CASSRSGTDYNSPLYF. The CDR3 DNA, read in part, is TGTGCCAGCAGTCGGTCCGGGACAGACTATAATTCGCCC.

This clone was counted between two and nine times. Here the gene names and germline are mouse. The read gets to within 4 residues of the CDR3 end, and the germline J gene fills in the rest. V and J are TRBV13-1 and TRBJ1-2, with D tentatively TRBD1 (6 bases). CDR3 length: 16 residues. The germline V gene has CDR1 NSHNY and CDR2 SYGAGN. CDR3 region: CASSESTGLGGRDYTF. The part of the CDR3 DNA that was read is TGTGCCAGCAGTGAGTCCACGGGACTGGGGGGGCGC.

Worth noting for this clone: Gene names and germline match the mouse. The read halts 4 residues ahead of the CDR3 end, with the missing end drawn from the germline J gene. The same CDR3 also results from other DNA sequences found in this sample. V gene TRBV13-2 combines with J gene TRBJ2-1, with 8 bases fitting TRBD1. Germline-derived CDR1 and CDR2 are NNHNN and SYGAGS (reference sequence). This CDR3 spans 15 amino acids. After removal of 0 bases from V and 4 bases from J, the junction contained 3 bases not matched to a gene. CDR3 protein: CASGDAGQGYAEQFF. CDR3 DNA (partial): TGTGCCAGCGGTGATGCAGGACAGGGTTATGCT.

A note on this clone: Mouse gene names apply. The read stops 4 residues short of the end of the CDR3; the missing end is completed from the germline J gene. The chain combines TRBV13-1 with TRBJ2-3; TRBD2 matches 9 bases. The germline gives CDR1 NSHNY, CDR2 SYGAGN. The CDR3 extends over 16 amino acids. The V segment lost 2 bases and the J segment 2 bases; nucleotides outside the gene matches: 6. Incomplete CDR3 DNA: TGTGCCAGCAGTGACGTGGGGGGGCAAGATGCAGAA. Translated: CASSDVGGQDAE. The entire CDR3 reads CASSDVGGQDAETLYF.

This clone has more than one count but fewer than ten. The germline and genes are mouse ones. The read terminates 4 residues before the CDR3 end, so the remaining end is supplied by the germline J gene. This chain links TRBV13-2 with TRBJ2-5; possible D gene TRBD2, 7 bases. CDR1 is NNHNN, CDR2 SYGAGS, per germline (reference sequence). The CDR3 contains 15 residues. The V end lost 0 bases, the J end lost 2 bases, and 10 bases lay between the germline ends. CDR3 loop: CASGDALGAQDTQYF. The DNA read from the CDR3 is TGTGCCAGCGGTGATGCTCTGGGGGCCCAAGAC.

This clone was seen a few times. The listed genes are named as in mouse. Partial CDR3 DNA: TGCACCTGCAGTGCATCCCCCCACAGTTCCTATAATTCGCCC. Amino acid sequence: CTCSASPHSSYNSP. The whole CDR3 sequence reads CTCSASPHSSYNSPLYF. The rearrangement links TRBV1 to TRBJ1-6; D not resolved. Read sequence stops 3 residues before the CDR3 end, and the germline J gene provides the missing end. TRBJ1-6 is annotated as an ORF whose role is uncertain. Per the germline V gene, CDR1 is NSQYPW and CDR2 is LRSPGD (reference sequence). The CDR3 sequence is 17 residues long. V was clipped by 2 bases and J by 0 bases, with 11 bases between them.

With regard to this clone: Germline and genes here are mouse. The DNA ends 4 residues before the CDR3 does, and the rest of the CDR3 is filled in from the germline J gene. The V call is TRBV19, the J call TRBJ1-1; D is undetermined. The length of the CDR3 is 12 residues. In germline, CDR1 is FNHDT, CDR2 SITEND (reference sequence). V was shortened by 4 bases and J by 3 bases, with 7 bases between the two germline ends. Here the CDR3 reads CASSPVYTEVFF. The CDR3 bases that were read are TGTGCCAGCAGTCCAGTATACACA.

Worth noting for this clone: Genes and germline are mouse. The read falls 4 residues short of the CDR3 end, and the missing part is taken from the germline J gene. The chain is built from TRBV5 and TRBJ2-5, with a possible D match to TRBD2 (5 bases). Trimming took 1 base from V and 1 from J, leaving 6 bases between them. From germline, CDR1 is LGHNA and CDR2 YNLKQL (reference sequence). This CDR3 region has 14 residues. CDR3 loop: CASSQVWDQDTQYF. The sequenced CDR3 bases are TGTGCCAGCAGCCAAGTCTGGGACCAAGAC.

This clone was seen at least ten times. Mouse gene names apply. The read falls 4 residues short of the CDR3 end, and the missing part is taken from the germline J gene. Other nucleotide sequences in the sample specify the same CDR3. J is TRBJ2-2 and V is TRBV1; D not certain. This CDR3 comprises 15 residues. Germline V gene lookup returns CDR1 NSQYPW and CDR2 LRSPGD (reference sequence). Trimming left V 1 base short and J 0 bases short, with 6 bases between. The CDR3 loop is CTCSAGGANTGQLYF. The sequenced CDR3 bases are TGCACCTGCAGTGCAGGGGGAGCAAACACCGGG.

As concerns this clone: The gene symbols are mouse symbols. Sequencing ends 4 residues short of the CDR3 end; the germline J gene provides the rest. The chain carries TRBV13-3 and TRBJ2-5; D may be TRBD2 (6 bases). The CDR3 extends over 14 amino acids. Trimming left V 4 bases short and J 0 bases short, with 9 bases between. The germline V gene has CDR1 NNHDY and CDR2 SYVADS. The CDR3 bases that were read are TGTGCCAGCAGTCCAACTGGGAACCAAGAC. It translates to CASSPTGNQD. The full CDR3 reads CASSPTGNQDTQYF. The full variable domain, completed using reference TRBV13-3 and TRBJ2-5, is EAAVTQSPRSKVAVTGGKVTLSCHQTNNHDYMYWYRQDTGHGLRLIHYSYVADSTEKGDIPDGYKASRPSQENFSLILELASLSQTAVYFCASSPTGNQDTQYFGPGTRLLVL.

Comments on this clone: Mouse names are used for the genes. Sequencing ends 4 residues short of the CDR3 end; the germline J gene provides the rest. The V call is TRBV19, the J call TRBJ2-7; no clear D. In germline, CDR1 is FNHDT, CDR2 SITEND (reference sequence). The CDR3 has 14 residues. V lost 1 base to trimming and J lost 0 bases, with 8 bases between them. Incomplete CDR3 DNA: TGTGCCAGCAGTATACCTCTGGACTCCTAT. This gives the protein CASSIPLDSY. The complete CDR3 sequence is CASSIPLDSYEQYF.

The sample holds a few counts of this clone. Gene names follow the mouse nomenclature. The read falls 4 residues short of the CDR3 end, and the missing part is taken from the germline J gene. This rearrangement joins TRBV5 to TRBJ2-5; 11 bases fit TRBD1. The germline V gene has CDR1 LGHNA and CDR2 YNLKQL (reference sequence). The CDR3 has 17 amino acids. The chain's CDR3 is CASSQDKDRGQGDTQYF. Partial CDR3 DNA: TGTGCCAGCAGCCAAGACAAGGACAGGGGGCAAGGAGAC.